The clone carrying this T cell receptor (beta chain) was detected ten times or more. These data belong to a study of CD8 T cells in ankylosing spondylitis. TCRdb processed the 5' RACE reads anew with MiXCR; each CDR3 protein has one entry. This table has roughly 230,000 distinct CDR3 sequences, roughly a tenth appearing once. The length of the CDR3 is 13 residues. Per the germline V gene, CDR1 is SGHRS and CDR2 is YFSETQ. Trimming at V came to 4 bases and at J to 9 bases, leaving 1 base not matched to a gene. The chain is built from TRBV5-1 and TRBJ2-1; 13 bases agree with TRBD2. The specimen was blood, either unsorted or a sorted T cell fraction (not recorded which). The origin of this receptor is a male donor with ankylosing spondylitis or in good health (not recorded which). For the CDR3, the DNA is TGCGCCAGCAGCAGGACTAGCGGGAGTGAGCAGTTCTTC. This sequence encodes CASSRTSGSEQFF. The full variable domain, its missing parts supplied by reference TRBV5-1 and TRBJ2-1, is KAGVTQTPRYLIKTRGQQVTLSCSPISGHRSVSWYQQTPGQGLQFLFEYFSETQRNKGNFPGRFSGRQFSNSRSEMNVSTLELGDSALYLCASSRTSGSEQFFGPGTRLTVL.